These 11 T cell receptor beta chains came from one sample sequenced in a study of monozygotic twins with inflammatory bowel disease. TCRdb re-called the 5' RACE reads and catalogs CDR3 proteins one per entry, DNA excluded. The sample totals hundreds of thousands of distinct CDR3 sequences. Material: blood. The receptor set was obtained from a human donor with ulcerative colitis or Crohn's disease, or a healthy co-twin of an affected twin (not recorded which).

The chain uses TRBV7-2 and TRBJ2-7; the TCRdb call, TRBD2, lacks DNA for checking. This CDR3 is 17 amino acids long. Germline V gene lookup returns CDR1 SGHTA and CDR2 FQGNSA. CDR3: CASTRGLAGVLGYEQYF.

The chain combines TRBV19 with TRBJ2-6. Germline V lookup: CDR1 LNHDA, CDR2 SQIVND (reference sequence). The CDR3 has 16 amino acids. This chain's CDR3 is CASYRGRESGANVLTF.

The CDR3 spells CASSQADRGRQETQYF. V is TRBV4-1 and J is TRBJ2-5; TCRdb selects TRBD1, and the lack of DNA leaves this call unchecked. Germline lookup yields CDR1 MGHRA and CDR2 YSYEKL. This CDR3 contains 16 residues.

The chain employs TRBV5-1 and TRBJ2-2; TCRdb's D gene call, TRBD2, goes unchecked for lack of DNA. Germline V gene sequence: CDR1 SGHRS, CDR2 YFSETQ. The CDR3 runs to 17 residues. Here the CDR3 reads CASSFRPGTSLTGELFF.

The CDR3 protein is CASSPQAGESYNEQFF. The V gene is TRBV5-1, the J gene TRBJ2-1. Germline loops: CDR1 SGHRS, CDR2 YFSETQ. CDR3 size: 16 residues.

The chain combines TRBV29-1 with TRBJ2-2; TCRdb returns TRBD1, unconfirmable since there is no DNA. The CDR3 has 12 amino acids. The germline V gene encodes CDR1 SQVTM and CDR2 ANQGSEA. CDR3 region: CSVDQGAGELFF.

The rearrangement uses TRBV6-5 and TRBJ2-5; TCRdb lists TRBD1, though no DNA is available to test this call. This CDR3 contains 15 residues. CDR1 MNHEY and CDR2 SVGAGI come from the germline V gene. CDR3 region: CASSYFPGRGGTQYF.

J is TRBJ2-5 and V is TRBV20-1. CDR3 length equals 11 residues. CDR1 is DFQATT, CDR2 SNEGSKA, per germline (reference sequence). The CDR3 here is CSGQYQETQYF.

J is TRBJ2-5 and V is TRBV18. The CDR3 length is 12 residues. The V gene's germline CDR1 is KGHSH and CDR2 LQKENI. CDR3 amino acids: CASSPPEETQYF.

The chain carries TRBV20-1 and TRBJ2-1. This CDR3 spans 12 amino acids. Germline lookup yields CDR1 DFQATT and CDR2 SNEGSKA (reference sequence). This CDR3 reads CSARGQLSEQFF.

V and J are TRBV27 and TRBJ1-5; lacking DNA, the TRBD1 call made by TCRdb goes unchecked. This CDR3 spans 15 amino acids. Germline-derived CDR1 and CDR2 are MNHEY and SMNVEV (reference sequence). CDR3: CASSSIDRGNQPQHF.